The subject of this entry is one T cell receptor beta chain. This clone was seen once. Its cognate antigen has yet to be identified. No clone much larger than this one lies a single base away; base qualities are absent. During the collection period, no immune events, such as infections, were documented for the healthy donors. Healthy-donor blood repertoires served as a training cohort to calibrate time-dependent variance in a beta-binomial model of T-cell clone differential abundance. The training cohort included 10 or so healthy donors, of whom 3 were female and 7 were male. An age range of roughly 25 to 65 years, with an average of about 43 years, was recorded for the donors. Whole blood from each healthy donor was obtained from a commercial supplier and was collected at three time points around 2 weeks apart. Genomic DNA was extracted from unsorted whole blood for immunosequencing. The immunoSEQ Assay, which relies on bias-controlled multiplex PCR amplification of genomic DNA, was used to profile TCRbeta CDR3 regions. Concerning the study's data processing: The absolute abundance of each unique TCRbeta CDR3 region was quantified after sequences were collapsed and filtered. Differential abundance was tested with two models: a binomial (Fisher-equivalent) model and a beta-binomial model that adds time-dependent variance fitted from healthy donors. Clones with fewer than 5 combined templates were removed, and differential abundance was called for clones with a Benjamini-Hochberg FDR below 0.01. Using the form v = (b*log(k)+a)^2, the beta-binomial variance was modeled as a function of the total template count across the two samples. Held by TCRdb, this immuneACCESS table contains in-frame sequences only and omits some clones. Under half of the omission traces to an unresolved V gene where checked; the cause of the rest is unknown. That table is the source of V, J and clone size, and D and trimming were worked out from the DNA. Here the sample has tens of thousands of clones; around 83% occur a single time. The leading ten clones occupy less than 20% of the sample.

This sample stems from a study of identifying expanded T cells in peripheral blood (dated by TCRdb to the late 2010s). In terms of the full investigation: Technical replicates were generated by sequencing separate aliquots of the same genomic DNA pool, with four replicates compared pairwise.

V has 5 bases trimmed and J has 3 bases trimmed; junction bases matching no gene number 7. From cysteine to phenylalanine, the CDR3 is 14 amino acids long. Here the CDR3 DNA is all that survives: 42 bases in frame from base 1. The germline V gene (reference sequence) specifies GTSNPN as CDR1 and SVGIG as CDR2. What the study reported, not specific to this receptor: Both the number of clones called differentially abundant and the false-positive rate were significantly reduced by the beta-binomial model across all healthy-donor time intervals. The authors expected that over much longer intervals, such as months to years, biological variance in healthy repertoires might increase even further. Variance in clone template counts between approximately 2-week samples significantly increased with total template count across all healthy donors. The binomial model flagged 0.9 to 1.5 differentially abundant clones between technical replicates but 15 to 17 over two weeks and over 18 over roughly 4 weeks.

Sequenced input: blood. The chain joins TRBV30 to TRBJ2-3; 8 bases in between match TRBD1. The TCR comes from a person between 18 and 75 years old in good health. The CDR3 region has the sequence CAWGQGPATDTQYF. At the DNA level, the sequence is TGTGCCTGGGGACAGGGTCCCGCTACAGATACGCAGTATTTT.